This T cell receptor beta chain was documented in a study of blood T cells in healthy people across ages. Study overall: The template switching approach captured approximately one barcoded beta molecule for every two T cells. Study observations and caveats: Estimates based on one million T cells were treated as lower bounds.

The J segment lost 5 bases and the V segment lost 4 bases, leaving 9 bases of the junction unmatched. In germline, CDR1 is SGHTA, CDR2 FQGNSA. The CDR3 is 15 amino acids. This clonotype showed up just a few times. Its antigen is unknown. Through a sample-barcoded 5' primer and a J-beta primer mix, a second PCR was run for roughly 6 to 11 cycles. Every single cDNA molecule received a tag from a template-switch adaptor with 12 random nucleotides. Each sample yielded at least 3 million CDR3-containing paired-end reads. TCRdb called the 5' RACE reads again in MiXCR, with one record for every CDR3 protein. The table shows hundreds of thousands of distinct CDR3 sequences, with more than 40% occurring only once.

Sequenced: blood. The chain has TRBV7-2 and TRBJ2-7; 9 bases map to TRBD1. This TCR was sampled from a woman aged 55-70 years in good health. CDR3 in amino acids: CASSSGQGGIDEQYF. CDR3 sequence (DNA): TGTGCCAGCAGCTCGGGACAGGGTGGGATCGACGAGCAGTACTTC.